The present T cell receptor beta chain was sequenced within a study of Ad26.COV2.S vaccination and SARS-CoV-2 variants. As for the study in general: Ad26.COV2.S arm of COV1001 included the donor. Dosing was one shot or two shots 56 days apart.

The CDR3 length is 14 residues. V trimming: 0 bases; J trimming: 5 bases; junction bases outside the gene matches: 4. Germline assignment: CDR1 SGDLS and CDR2 YYNGEE. Clones were sequenced by immunoSEQ multiplex PCR, and TCRdb holds only the in-frame ones, with some missing. The table records some 350,000 clones, roughly nine tenths of them present only once. General study points: Reportedly, spike-specific CD8+ and CD4+ T cell responses achieved substantial breadth once vaccination had taken place. Individuals receiving vaccine had higher spike-specific TCR breadth than placebo recipients did.

Treatment reported: around 19 received Ad26.COV2.S at low or high dose, single or two shots; about 5 received placebo; per-sample allocation not given. The study sampled participants on day 63 after the first vaccine or placebo injection. This clone was detected once. Its specificity is not known. The J gene is TRBJ2-5, the V gene TRBV9, with 7 bases that match TRBD2. This clonotype was sampled from a person aged 18 to 59 who received the Ad26.COV2.S COVID-19 vaccine or a placebo. The input for sequencing was peripheral blood, taken in a trial of Ad26.COV2.S vaccine versus placebo. CDR3 in DNA: TGTGCCAGCAGCGTAGCTTTGGGAGGGGAGACCCAGTACTTC. Its protein is CASSVALGGETQYF.